This T cell receptor beta chain was recovered during a study of CD8 T cells in ankylosing spondylitis. This clonotype was counted ten times or more. What it recognizes is unknown. With molecular barcodes, quantitative 5'-RACE was used to make the TCR beta libraries. MiXCR, applied by TCRdb to the 5' RACE reads, yields one record per CDR3 protein. The profile shows 8,000 to 9,000 distinct CDR3 sequences, 3% to 5% of them singletons. Points from the study as a whole: Both synovial fluid and blood in reactive arthritis had previously been reported to carry some motif variants. Clones that were linked to disease were CD8+ and were relatively rare in peripheral blood.

The V gene's germline CDR1 is SGDLS and CDR2 YYNGEE. This CDR3 region has 18 residues. V shed 3 bases and J shed 1 base, with 22 bases lying between them. Material for sequencing was blood, either unsorted or a sorted T cell fraction (not recorded which). The sequence came from a female donor with ankylosing spondylitis or in good health (not recorded which). V is TRBV9 and J is TRBJ1-1; D is possibly TRBD1 (5 bases). The CDR3 DNA sequence: TGTGCCAGCAGCGCCCTCACGGGACTCAAAGACCCGAACACTGAAGCTTTCTTT. This gives the protein CASSALTGLKDPNTEAFF.